This TCR beta chain was sequenced during a study of T-cell memory formation after mild COVID-19. Study-wide context: There were largely donor-specific TCR clusters.

TCRdb redid the calling of the 5' RACE reads with MiXCR, one entry per CDR3 protein. Among 180,000 or so distinct CDR3 sequences, around a tenth were seen once, and the ten largest hold roughly 3.8%. This TCR derives from a man aged 18-30 years who had mild COVID-19 (a few samples of this study predate the infection). Cell type and time point are not known. Material: PBMCs or a T cell subset sorted from them (not recorded which).

The CDR3 spells CSARVPGLQNIQYF. The CDR3 DNA follows: TGCAGTGCTAGAGTCCCCGGGTTGCAAAACATTCAGTACTTC. The rearrangement uses TRBV20-1 and TRBJ2-4; no clear D. Per germline, CDR1 DFQATT and CDR2 SNEGSKA (reference sequence). The CDR3 sequence is 14 residues long. The germline V and J ends were trimmed by 1 base and 5 bases, with 12 bases remaining between them.